This T cell receptor (beta chain) emerged from a study of CD8+CD57+ T cells in acquired aplastic anemia (dated by TCRdb to 2017 to 2018). Describing the broader study: Extracted DNA from sorted CD4+ and CD8+ cells averaged approximately 3 ug, ranging from about 0.17 to 30 ug. A CD8+CD57+ expansion meant a frequency higher than the mean frequency seen in healthy subjects.

Results the study describes overall, beyond this receptor: Patients and healthy controls showed no significant difference in CD8+ Simpson's diversity (P=0.060). About 30 CD8+ CDR3 sequences were found in both patients and controls but appeared to be highly expressed in patients and within the immunodominant clones of the patients.

The patients picked for sequencing were ones in whom flow cytometry had shown an expansion of CD8+CD57+ cells. All patients had severe acquired aplastic anemia diagnosed by International Study of Aplastic Anemia and Agranulocytosis and Camitta criteria. No patient had received any therapy when blood was sampled. TCR repertoires of sorted CD4+ and CD8+ blood T cells from severe aplastic anemia patients and healthy subjects were deep-sequenced in the study. Patients were enrolled under clinicaltrials.gov protocols 00001620, 01623167, 00001397, 00071045, 00081523 and 00961064 in the USA. Ficoll-Paque density gradient centrifugation was used to isolate peripheral blood mononuclear cells. Before DNA extraction, CD4+ and CD8+ T cells were sorted with FACS or magnetic beads. This clonotype was picked up a small number of times. Its antigen is currently not known. Per-base qualities were not stored, and no clone one base away is much larger.

Relative to germline, V is 7 bases shorter and J is 0 bases shorter, with 13 bases between their ends. Reading the germline V gene gives CDR1 MNHEY and CDR2 SVGAGI. The CDR3 contains 15 residues, cysteine and phenylalanine counted. The sequence is cut down to CDR3 DNA, 45 bases in frame from base 1. Genomic DNA was used as template for profiling of TCR beta VDJ combinations and CDR3 sequences. An Illumina HiSeq 2000 was used for TCR repertoire sequencing. From the authors' description of their analysis: TRBV/TRBJ rearrangement plots, CDR3 size and DJ length profiles, and Simpson's diversity index were used to assess repertoires. The immunodominant clone was defined as the most abundant DNA sequence in deep sequencing data. CDR3 amino acid sequences were screened for sharing across subjects and compared with published repertoires and the VDJdb database. Using fastp trimming at Q25 and MiXCR clonotype assembly, TCRdb reanalyzed the public sequencing data and kept in-frame beta chains. CDR3 protein duplicates are merged, each entry listing the most common genes and DNA. The V and J calls follow TCRdb's processing rather than the paper's. This sample comprises roughly 160,000 distinct CDR3 sequences, 40% to 55% of them detected only once. Less than 3% of the sample is taken by the ten largest.

The receptor was isolated from a human donor with aplastic anemia. The sequencing input was sorted CD4+, CD8+, or CD8+CD57+ T cells (not recorded which) from PBMCs. The chain links TRBV6-5 with TRBJ2-1; a tentative D call is TRBD2 (5 bases match). The CDR3 protein is CASTLLGSSYNEQFF. The nucleotide sequence is TGTGCCAGCACTTTACTAGGGAGCTCCTACAATGAGCAGTTCTTC.